This record looks at one T cell receptor beta chain sequence and its context. There is no known antigen for this receptor. Base-call qualities are not available, and no considerably larger clone is one nucleotide away. This sample was included in a study of blood T cell repertoires in COVID-19 (dated by TCRdb to about 2020). Broadly, across the study: Samples from collaborators originated in the United States, Italy and Spain and spanned both the acute and convalescent phases of COVID-19. A freely available public database, intended as a resource for researchers studying the immune response to SARS-CoV-2, is where the repertoires were released. The sample metadata nearly always contained a de-identified subject ID, COVID-19 status, age in years and sex. Samples came from the ongoing ImmuneRACE study (first 160 participants) plus 1,254 subjects from 6 global collaborators. Where available, HLA class I and class II types were obtained from metadata supplied by the sample provider rather than from assay-based typing. The prospective study material was composed of cDNA or gDNA derived from T cells, B-cell-depleted T cells, or PBMCs. The dataset comprised deeply sampled blood TCRbeta repertoires from subjects exposed to, actively infected with, or recovered from COVID-19. The research as a whole found: How much clinical and demographic metadata was included differed by source and by participant, and the metadata was provided uncurated.

The germline V gene yields KGHSY for CDR1 and FQNENV for CDR2. V lost 0 bases and J lost 4 bases; the stretch between them is 18 bases long. The CDR3 runs 17 amino acids, cysteine and phenylalanine included. Only the CDR3 DNA is retained, 51 bases long and in frame from the first base. Whole blood was collected in K2EDTA tubes by collaborating institutions according to the institutions' own protocols. Collaborator samples were shipped for TCRbeta analysis as frozen whole blood, isolated PBMCs, or DNA extracted from either sample type. TCRbeta CDR3 regions were amplified from genomic DNA by means of the immunoSEQ Assay, a bias-controlled multiplex PCR. Per the authors' processing: Nucleated cell counts per sample were estimated from amplification of reference gene primers within the assay. To quantify the absolute abundance of each unique TCRbeta CDR3 rearrangement, sequence reads were collapsed and filtered. For each sample, productive Simpson clonality was calculated as the square root of Simpson's diversity index over productive rearrangements. TCRdb retrieved this table from immuneACCESS and kept in-frame rearrangements only. Not all clones are present; in checked studies, unresolved V genes account for under half, and no reason is known for the remainder. V and J calls and clone size are as listed in that table; D and trimming were resolved from the DNA. In this sample the table shows 55,000 to 85,000 clones, 81% of which occur a single time. Roughly 0.83% of the sample belongs to the ten largest clones.

The material sequenced was peripheral blood. The sequence links TRBV16 to TRBJ1-2, with the D gene uncertain. The TCR sequence derives from a woman between 65 and 79 years old with acute or convalescent COVID-19. The DNA sequence is as follows: TGTGCCAGCAGCCAATCTTGGTATCAAGACGACATCTATGGCTACACCTTC. This is translated as CASSQSWYQDDIYGYTF.